A single sample is the source of the 22 T cell receptor beta chains below, sequenced in a study of T cells in women clearing cervical HPV infection listed by TCRdb under 2018. Library preparation employed the immunoSEQ multiplex PCR assay. TCRdb stores this immuneACCESS table with in-frame sequences only. Part of the clones is absent; in the studies checked, under half of the shortfall reflects unresolved V genes, and no reason is known for the rest. For this sample, the table gives under 40,000 clones. The ten largest clonotypes hold about 6.8% of the sample. The sequencing sample was made of blood buffy coat. Source of these receptors: a woman between 18 and 69 years old with a cervical HPV16 infection that either progressed to CIN3+ or cleared (not recorded which).

Of note for this clone: The read ends 3 residues before the CDR3 terminus; that terminus is restored from the germline J gene. This rearrangement joins TRBV19 to TRBJ2-5, with 9 bases aligning to TRBD1. In germline, CDR1 is LNHDA, CDR2 SQIVND (reference sequence). The CDR3 runs to 14 residues. V was pared by 4 bases and J by 5 bases, with 5 bases of the junction left unmatched. The CDR3 is CASSTRTGVETQYF. The part of the CDR3 DNA that was read is TGTGCCAGTAGTACCAGGACAGGGGTTGAGACC.

About this clone: The read finishes 3 residues shy of the CDR3 end, and the germline J gene is used to complete it. This rearrangement joins TRBV10-3 to TRBJ2-7, with TRBD1 matching 7 bases. Germline assignment: CDR1 ENHRY and CDR2 SYGVKD. Trimming took 10 bases from V and 3 from J; bases not matched to a gene: 9. This CDR3 is 13 amino acids long. The DNA read from the CDR3 is TGTGCCACTAACCCTCAGGGGGACTACGAG. Its protein product is CATNPQGDYE. The entire CDR3 is CATNPQGDYEQYF.

With respect to this clone: The read ends 3 residues early relative to the CDR3; the germline J gene fills the gap. The chain carries TRBV20-1 and TRBJ2-7, with a tentative D call TRBD1 (5 bases). Trimming took 5 bases from V and 2 from J, leaving 22 bases between them. This CDR3 contains 16 residues. CDR1 DFQATT and CDR2 SNEGSKA come from the germline V gene (reference sequence). This CDR3 reads CSAYPPGHTDPYEQYF. The covered CDR3 bases are TGCAGTGCTTATCCACCAGGACATACCGACCCCTACGAG.

About this clone itself: The CDR3 extends 3 residues past the end of the read, so its final part is completed from the germline J gene. The chain links TRBV12-3 or TRBV12-4 to TRBJ2-3; TRBD1 matches 7 bases. V lost 4 bases and J lost 0; bases outside the gene matches: 1. The CDR3 is 14 residues long. The covered CDR3 bases are TGTGCCAGCAGTTGGGACAGCAGCACAGATACG. Protein product: CASSWDSSTDT. The full CDR3 protein reads CASSWDSSTDTQYF.

As for this clone: The read terminates 3 residues before the CDR3 end, so the remaining end is supplied by the germline J gene. The V call is TRBV5-1, the J call TRBJ2-7; unclear D gene. Trimming stripped 7 bases from V and 0 bases from J, with 8 bases between. Germline V lookup: CDR1 SGHRS, CDR2 YFSETQ. The CDR3 sequence is 12 residues long. The sequenced CDR3 bases are TGCGCCAGCCCTCGCAGCTCCTACGAG. It translates to CASPRSSYE. The CDR3, in full, reads CASPRSSYEQYF.

A word on this clone: The DNA ends 3 residues before the CDR3 does, and the rest of the CDR3 is filled in from the germline J gene. V usage is TRBV20-1 and J usage is TRBJ2-1; D is ambiguous. Trimming removed 6 bases from V and 6 bases from J, with 15 bases in between. Germline CDR1 reads DFQATT; CDR2 reads SNEGSKA (reference sequence). The CDR3 is 13 residues long. CDR3 bases read: TGCAGTGCCCTCGATGCTGAGGCCAATGAG. This gives the protein CSALDAEANE. In full, the CDR3 is CSALDAEANEQFF.

Comment on this clone: The CDR3 goes on 3 residues after the read ends, and that part is filled in from the germline J gene. This chain joins TRBV6-2 or TRBV6-3 and TRBJ1-5, with a weak D call TRBD1 (6 bases). Trimming took 0 bases from V and 1 from J, leaving 10 bases between them. The CDR3 loop spans 16 amino acids. Germline assignment: CDR1 MNHEY and CDR2 SVGEGT. CDR3 DNA (partial): TGTGCCAGCAGTTACTCCGGGACATCCAGCAATCAGCCC. Translating gives CASSYSGTSSNQP. The entire CDR3 protein is CASSYSGTSSNQPQHF.

In the case of this clone: The read terminates 3 residues before the CDR3 end, so the remaining end is supplied by the germline J gene. The chain employs TRBV20-1 and TRBJ2-1; 13 bases map to TRBD2. In germline, CDR1 is DFQATT, CDR2 SNEGSKA (reference sequence). V trimming: 4 bases; J trimming: 5 bases; junction bases outside the gene matches: 11. The CDR3 extends over 17 amino acids. The CDR3 reads CSATNHFTSGRDNEQFF. The sequenced part of the CDR3 DNA is TGCAGTGCTACAAATCATTTCACTAGCGGGAGGGACAATGAG.

In the case of this clone: With the read ending 3 residues before the CDR3 end, the germline J gene is used to fill in that end. The V and J genes are TRBV24-1 and TRBJ2-5, with 7 bases fitting TRBD2. This CDR3 is 17 amino acids long. Germline-derived CDR1 and CDR2 are KGHDR and SFDVKD. The V segment lost 4 bases and the J segment 3 bases; nucleotides outside the gene matches: 13. The CDR3 spells CATSDQTGGTGKETQYF. The covered CDR3 bases are TGTGCCACCAGTGACCAAACCGGGGGGACGGGAAAAGAGACC.

Worth noting for this clone: The DNA ends 3 residues before the CDR3 does, and the rest of the CDR3 is filled in from the germline J gene. The rearrangement links TRBV18 to TRBJ1-5; 9 bases agree with TRBD1. V trimming: 4 bases; J trimming: 5 bases; junction bases outside the gene matches: 9. The CDR3 runs to 16 residues. CDR1 is KGHSH, CDR2 LQKENI, per germline. The chain's CDR3 is CASSLKNRTGDQPQHF. The sequenced CDR3 bases are TGTGCCAGCTCACTAAAAAACCGGACAGGGGATCAGCCC.

The covered CDR3 bases are TGCAGTGCTAGTGCGGGAGGCTACAATGAG. It is translated as CSASAGGYNE. The whole CDR3 protein is CSASAGGYNEQFF. This sequence joins TRBV20-1 and TRBJ2-1; TRBD2 aligns across 8 bases. The read is 3 residues too short to cover the CDR3 end, so that end is filled in from the germline J gene. The V and J ends lost 3 bases and 3 bases, in that order; junction bases with no gene match: 1. CDR3 length: 13 amino acids. Germline CDR1 DFQATT, CDR2 SNEGSKA (reference sequence).

For this clone: The CDR3 is cut off 3 residues early in the read; its end comes from the germline J gene. The genes are TRBV7-2 and TRBJ2-3; 7 positions agree with TRBD1. The CDR3 is made up of 15 amino acids. CDR1 SGHTA and CDR2 FQGNSA come from the germline V gene. With 4 bases clipped from V and 4 bases from J, the junction kept 8 bases outside the gene matches. CDR3 protein: CASSSNRGRSDTQYF. The sequenced CDR3 bases are TGTGCCAGCAGCTCGAACAGGGGTAGATCAGATACG.

As to this clone: The DNA ends 3 residues before the CDR3 does, and the rest of the CDR3 is filled in from the germline J gene. This chain joins TRBV12-5 and TRBJ2-3; 8 nucleotides agree with TRBD2. CDR1 and CDR2 from the germline V gene are LGHNT and FRNRAP. The CDR3 has 16 residues. After removal of 1 base from V and 1 base from J, the junction contained 4 bases not matched to a gene. CDR3 DNA (partial): TGTGCTAGTGGTTTGGGACAAGCGGGGGGCACAGATACG. Translation gives CASGLGQAGGTDT. The whole CDR3 reads CASGLGQAGGTDTQYF.

On this clone: Coverage ceases 3 residues before the CDR3 finishes, and the germline J gene fills in the end. The rearrangement links TRBV6-1 to TRBJ2-7, with 8 bases fitting TRBD2. The CDR3 is 14 residues long. The germline V gene has CDR1 MNHNS and CDR2 SASEGT. Germline trimming cut 3 bases from V and 5 bases from J; bases unmatched to any gene: 6. The DNA read from the CDR3 is TGTGCCAGCAGTGAGCCGCGGGGGGCGGACGAG. This codes for CASSEPRGADE. The full CDR3 reads CASSEPRGADEQYF.

With regard to this clone: Coverage ceases 3 residues before the CDR3 finishes, and the germline J gene fills in the end. The chain couples TRBV5-4 to TRBJ2-7, with TRBD1 matching 10 bases. The germline V gene has CDR1 SGHNT and CDR2 YYREEE (reference sequence). With V trimmed by 3 bases and J by 5 bases, 8 bases remained unmatched. This CDR3 region has 15 residues. CDR3 in amino acids: CASSSWTGGMNEQYF. Incomplete CDR3 DNA: TGTGCCAGCAGCTCTTGGACAGGGGGGATGAACGAG.

Notes on this clone: The CDR3 goes on 3 residues after the read ends, and that part is filled in from the germline J gene. The chain employs TRBV7-2 and TRBJ1-4; D remains unclear. CDR1 is SGHTA, CDR2 FQGNSA, per germline. This CDR3 has 14 amino acids. V lost 3 bases, J lost 7 bases, and 12 bases lay in between. The chain's CDR3 is CASSLGIAGEKLFF. CDR3 DNA (partial): TGTGCCAGCAGCTTGGGAATAGCGGGTGAAAAA.

CDR3 loop: CSASIRVNTEAFF. The covered CDR3 bases are TGCAGTGCTAGTATCAGGGTGAACACTGAA. The chain is built from TRBV20-1 and TRBJ1-1; the D gene is possibly TRBD1 (5 bases). The CDR3 end falls 3 residues outside the read, so it is completed with the germline J gene. Deletions cut 3 bases from V and 0 bases from J, with 8 bases between. Germline CDR1 is DFQATT and CDR2 is SNEGSKA (reference sequence). The CDR3 runs 13 residues.

The CDR3 protein is CASRQRGSTDTQYF. The CDR3 bases that were read are TGTGCCAGCAGGCAACGGGGGTCCACAGATACG. J is TRBJ2-3 and V is TRBV5-4; tentative D call: TRBD2 (6 bases). The CDR3 extends 3 residues past the end of the read, so its final part is completed from the germline J gene. Deletions cut 5 bases from V and 2 bases from J, with 12 bases between. Germline CDR1 is SGHNT and CDR2 is YYREEE (reference sequence). The CDR3 sequence is 14 residues long.

For this clone: The DNA ends 3 residues before the CDR3 does, and the rest of the CDR3 is filled in from the germline J gene. V gene TRBV7-8 combines with J gene TRBJ2-3, with 10 bases matching TRBD2. The CDR3 is 14 amino acids. The germline V gene has CDR1 SGHVS and CDR2 FQNEAQ. The CDR3 reads CASSLLAGVETQYF. Partial CDR3 DNA: TGTGCCAGCAGCCTTCTAGCGGGGGTCGAGACG.

In regard to this clone: The CDR3 end lies 3 residues beyond the end of the read and is filled in from the germline J gene. The chain uses TRBV5-1 and TRBJ2-2, with 9 bases identical to TRBD1. There are 16 residues in the CDR3. Germline CDR1 SGHRS, CDR2 YFSETQ. Germline trimming cut 3 bases from V and 5 bases from J; bases unmatched to any gene: 8. The part of the CDR3 DNA that was read is TGCGCCAGCAGCTGGGGTGGACAGGGGTCTACCGGGGAG. Protein sequence: CASSWGGQGSTGE. The entire CDR3 is CASSWGGQGSTGELFF.

On this clone: The sequenced fragment ends 3 residues before the CDR3 boundary, so the rest is inferred from the germline J gene. The rearrangement uses TRBV5-4 and TRBJ1-2; D may be TRBD1 (6 bases). Germline CDR1 SGHNT, CDR2 YYREEE (reference sequence). The V end was cut by 4 bases, the J end by 4 bases, with 14 bases between. This CDR3 comprises 14 residues. The CDR3 loop is CASSQDGQPYGYTF. CDR3 DNA (partial): TGTGCCAGCAGCCAGGATGGACAGCCCTATGGC.

For this clone: Compared with germline, one end of the junction differs, possibly owing to a read error. The observed sequence ends 3 residues before the CDR3 terminus, with the missing tail filled in from the germline J gene. This chain links TRBV4-2 with TRBJ2-7, with D perhaps matching TRBD1 (6 bases). Germline values: CDR1 LGHNA, CDR2 YNFKEQ. The CDR3 extends over 15 amino acids. Partial CDR3 DNA: TGCGCCAGCAGCCCTCAGGGCACAGGGTACTACGAG. Encoded protein: CASSPQGTGYYE. The full-length CDR3 reads as CASSPQGTGYYEQYF.